This T cell receptor (beta chain) was obtained from a study of T cell changes during pregnancy in multiple sclerosis. There are 15 residues in the CDR3. CDR1 MGHRA and CDR2 YSYEKL come from the germline V gene. The V end lost 5 bases, the J end lost 1 base, and 12 bases lay between the germline ends. This clone came up once. Using immunoSEQ multiplex PCR, the repertoire was profiled, and TCRdb retains in-frame clones only, with some absent. The table includes tens of thousands of clones, roughly 92% detected once. The specimen comprised peripheral blood, sampled after pregnancy. The chain uses TRBV4-1 and TRBJ1-5; D not resolved. The sequence came from a female donor with multiple sclerosis, enrolled in a pregnancy study. The CDR3 DNA reads TGCGCCAGCAGCGCGATCGTCCGGAGCAATCAGCCCCAGCATTTT. As protein: CASSAIVRSNQPQHF.